The text below deals with one T cell receptor (beta chain). The data were taken from a study of T cell changes during pregnancy in multiple sclerosis. With 0 bases clipped from V and 4 bases from J, the junction kept 8 bases outside the gene matches. CDR1 and CDR2 from the germline V gene are GTSNPN and SVGIG (reference sequence). The CDR3 has 17 residues. Data came from immunoSEQ multiplex PCR; TCRdb stores just in-frame clones and leaves some out. The sample lists roughly 40,000 clones, about 91% seen once, with less than 0.9% in the top ten. This chain uses TRBV30 with TRBJ2-5; 13 bases are shared with TRBD2. The sequencing here drew on CD4+ T cells from peripheral blood mononuclear cells, taken before pregnancy. The receptor was isolated from a female donor with multiple sclerosis, enrolled in a pregnancy study. The CDR3: CAWSVLRLAGGPETQYF. The CDR3 nucleotides are TGTGCCTGGAGTGTACTTCGACTAGCGGGGGGCCCAGAGACCCAGTACTTC. The variable domain in full, with the rest retrieved from reference TRBV30 and TRBJ2-5, is SQTIHQWPATLVQPVGSPLSLECTVEGTSNPNLYWYRQAAGRGLQLLFYSVGIGQISSEVPQNLSASRPQDRQFILSSKKLLLSDSGFYLCAWSVLRLAGGPETQYFGPGTRLLVL.